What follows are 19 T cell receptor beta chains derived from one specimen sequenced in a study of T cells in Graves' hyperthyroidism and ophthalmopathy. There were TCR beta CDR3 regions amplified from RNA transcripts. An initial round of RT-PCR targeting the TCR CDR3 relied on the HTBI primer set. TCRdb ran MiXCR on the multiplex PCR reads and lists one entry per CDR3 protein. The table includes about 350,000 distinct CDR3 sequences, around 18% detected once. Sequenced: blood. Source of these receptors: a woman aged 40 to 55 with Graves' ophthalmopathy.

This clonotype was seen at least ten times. The chain's CDR3 is CASSYDGGTKASNQPQHF. The CDR3 nucleotides read TGTGCCAGCAGTTACGACGGCGGAACAAAAGCTAGCAATCAGCCCCAGCATTTT. The chain has TRBV6-2 or TRBV6-3 and TRBJ1-5, with D uncertain. Trimming pared 2 bases from V and 0 bases from J, leaving 17 bases between. This CDR3 is 18 amino acids long. Germline lookup yields CDR1 MNHEY and CDR2 SVGEGT.

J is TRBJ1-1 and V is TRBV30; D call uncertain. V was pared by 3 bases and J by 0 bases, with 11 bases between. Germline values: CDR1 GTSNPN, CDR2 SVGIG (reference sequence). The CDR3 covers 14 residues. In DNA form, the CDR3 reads TGTGCCTGGAGAATTCCGGGGATGAACACTGAAGCTTTCTTT. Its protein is CAWRIPGMNTEAFF. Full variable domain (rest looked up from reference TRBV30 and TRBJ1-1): SQTIHQWPATLVQPVGSPLSLECTVEGTSNPNLYWYRQAAGRGLQLLFYSVGIGQISSEVPQNLSASRPQDRQFILSSKKLLLSDSGFYLCAWRIPGMNTEAFFGQGTRLTVV.

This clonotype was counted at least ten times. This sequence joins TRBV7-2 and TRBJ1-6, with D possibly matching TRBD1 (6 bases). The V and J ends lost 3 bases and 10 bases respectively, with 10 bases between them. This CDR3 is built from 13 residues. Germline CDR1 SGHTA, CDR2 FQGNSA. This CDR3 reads CASSLMDRSPLHF. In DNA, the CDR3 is TGTGCCAGCAGCTTGATGGACAGATCACCCCTCCACTTT.

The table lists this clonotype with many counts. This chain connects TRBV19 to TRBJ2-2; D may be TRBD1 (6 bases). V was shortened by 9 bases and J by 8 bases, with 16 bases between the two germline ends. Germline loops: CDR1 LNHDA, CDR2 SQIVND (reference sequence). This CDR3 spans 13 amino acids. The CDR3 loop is CASHWGPEGELFF. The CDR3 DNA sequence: TGTGCCAGCCACTGGGGGCCTGAGGGGGAGCTGTTTTTT.

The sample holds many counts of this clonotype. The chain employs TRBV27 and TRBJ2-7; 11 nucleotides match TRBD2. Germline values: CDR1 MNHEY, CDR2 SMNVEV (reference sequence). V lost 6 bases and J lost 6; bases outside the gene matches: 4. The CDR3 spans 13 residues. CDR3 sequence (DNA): TGTGCCAGCAGACTAGCGGGAGCAGCCGAGCAGTACTTC. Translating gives CASRLAGAAEQYF.

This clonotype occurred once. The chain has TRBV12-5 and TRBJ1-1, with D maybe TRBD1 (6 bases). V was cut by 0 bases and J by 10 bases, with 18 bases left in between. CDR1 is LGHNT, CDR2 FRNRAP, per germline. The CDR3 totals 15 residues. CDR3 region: CASGLVQGLGEGAFF. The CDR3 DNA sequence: TGTGCTAGTGGTTTGGTACAGGGTCTGGGTGAGGGAGCTTTCTTT.

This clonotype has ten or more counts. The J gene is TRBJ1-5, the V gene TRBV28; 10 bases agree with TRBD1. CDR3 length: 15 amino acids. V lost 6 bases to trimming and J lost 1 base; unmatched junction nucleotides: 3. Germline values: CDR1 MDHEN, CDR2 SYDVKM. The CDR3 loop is CASSLDRGSNQPQHF. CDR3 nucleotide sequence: TGTGCCAGCAGCCTGGACAGGGGGAGCAATCAGCCCCAGCATTTT.

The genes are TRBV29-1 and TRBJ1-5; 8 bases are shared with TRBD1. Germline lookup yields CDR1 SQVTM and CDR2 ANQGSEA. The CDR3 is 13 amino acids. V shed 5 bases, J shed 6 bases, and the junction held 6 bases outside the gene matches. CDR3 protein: CSVLGQGGQPQHF. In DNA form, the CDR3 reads TGCAGCGTTCTTGGACAGGGAGGTCAGCCCCAGCATTTT.

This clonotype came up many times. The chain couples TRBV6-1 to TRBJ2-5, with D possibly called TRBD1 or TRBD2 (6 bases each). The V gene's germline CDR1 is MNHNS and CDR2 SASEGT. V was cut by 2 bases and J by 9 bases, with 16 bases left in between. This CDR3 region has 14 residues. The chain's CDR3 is CASSEYRGTGAQYF. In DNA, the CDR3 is TGTGCCAGCAGTGAATATAGGGGGACGGGGGCCCAGTACTTC.

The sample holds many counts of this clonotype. CDR3 bases: TGTGCCAGCAGCTTAGGGGGGAGCCTAGAAGCTTTCTTT. It translates to CASSLGGSLEAFF. V is TRBV7-9 and J is TRBJ1-1; D might be TRBD1 (5 bases). The ends were cut back, 1 base at V and 8 bases at J, with 11 bases in the middle. Germline CDR1 and CDR2: SEHNR and FQNEAQ (reference sequence). This CDR3 is 13 amino acids long.

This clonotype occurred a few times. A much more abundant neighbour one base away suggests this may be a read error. The chain's CDR3 is CASTTTIGSYEQYF. CDR3 sequence (DNA): TGTGCCAGCACCACGACTATCGGGTCCTACGAGCAGTACTTC. This chain connects TRBV7-9 to TRBJ2-7; a possible D gene is TRBD2 (5 bases). The germline V gene encodes CDR1 SEHNR and CDR2 FQNEAQ (reference sequence). Deletions cut 7 bases from V and 1 base from J, with 14 bases between. CDR3 size: 14 residues.

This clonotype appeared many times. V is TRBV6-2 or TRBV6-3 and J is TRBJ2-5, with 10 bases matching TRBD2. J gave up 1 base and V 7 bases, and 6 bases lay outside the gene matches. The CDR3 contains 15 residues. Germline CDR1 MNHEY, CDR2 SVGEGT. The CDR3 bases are TGTGCCAGCAACCTAGCGGGAGACTCCCAAGAGACCCAGTACTTC. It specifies CASNLAGDSQETQYF.

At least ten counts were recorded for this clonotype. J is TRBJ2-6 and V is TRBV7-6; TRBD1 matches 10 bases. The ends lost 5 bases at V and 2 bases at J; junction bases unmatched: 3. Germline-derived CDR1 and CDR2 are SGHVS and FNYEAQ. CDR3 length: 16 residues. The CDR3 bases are TGTGCCAGCAGCCTCGGGACAGGGGCTGGGGCCAACGTCCTGACTTTC. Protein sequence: CASSLGTGAGANVLTF.

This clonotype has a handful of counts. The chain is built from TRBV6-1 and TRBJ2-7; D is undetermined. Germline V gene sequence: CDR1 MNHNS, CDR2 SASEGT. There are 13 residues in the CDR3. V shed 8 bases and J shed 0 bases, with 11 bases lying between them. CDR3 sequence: CASSRTPSYEQYF. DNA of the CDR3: TGTGCCAGCTCACGGACCCCCTCCTACGAGCAGTACTTC.

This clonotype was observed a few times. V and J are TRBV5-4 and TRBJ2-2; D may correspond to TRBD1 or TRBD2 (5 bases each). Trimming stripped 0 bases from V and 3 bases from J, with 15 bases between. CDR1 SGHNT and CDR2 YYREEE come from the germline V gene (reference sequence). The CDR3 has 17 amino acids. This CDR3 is CASSLVFGLGDTGELFF. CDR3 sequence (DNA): TGTGCCAGCAGCTTGGTTTTCGGTCTGGGGGACACCGGGGAGCTGTTTTTT.

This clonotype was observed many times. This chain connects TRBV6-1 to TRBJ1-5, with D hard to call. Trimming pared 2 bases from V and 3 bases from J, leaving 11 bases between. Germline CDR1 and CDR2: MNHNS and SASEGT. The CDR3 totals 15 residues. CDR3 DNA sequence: TGTGCCAGCAGTGAACTGATCAGCTTCAATCAGCCCCAGCATTTT. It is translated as CASSELISFNQPQHF.

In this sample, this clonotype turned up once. The CDR3 sequence: CASSKRQGRVETQYF. The CDR3 nucleotides are TGTGCCAGCAGTAAACGACAGGGGCGCGTGGAGACCCAGTACTTC. The chain is built from TRBV6-1 and TRBJ2-5; 8 positions match TRBD1. The CDR3 length is 15 residues. Germline V gene lookup returns CDR1 MNHNS and CDR2 SASEGT. V trimming: 5 bases; J trimming: 5 bases; junction bases outside the gene matches: 10.

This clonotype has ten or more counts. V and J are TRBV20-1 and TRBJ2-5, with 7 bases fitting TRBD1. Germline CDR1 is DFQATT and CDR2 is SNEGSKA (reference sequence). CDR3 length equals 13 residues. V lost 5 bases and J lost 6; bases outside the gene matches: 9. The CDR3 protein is CSASDRVSKTQYF. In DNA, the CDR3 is TGCAGTGCTTCAGACAGGGTCTCGAAGACCCAGTACTTC.

The CDR3 is CASSRPGYGNTIYF. The CDR3 DNA follows: TGTGCCAGCAGCCGACCGGGATATGGAAACACCATATATTTT. The gene calls are TRBV6-2 or TRBV6-3 and TRBJ1-3; D unresolved. The CDR3 extends over 14 amino acids. The germline V gene has CDR1 MNHEY and CDR2 SVGEGT. V lost 6 bases and J 3 bases, leaving 12 bases between the germline ends.